These 17 T cell receptor beta chains originate from one sample sequenced in a study of cytotoxic CD8 clonotypes in ibrutinib-treated CLL (dated by TCRdb to the early 2020s). Libraries were prepared through the immunoSEQ multiplex PCR assay. What TCRdb holds here is the immuneACCESS table cut down to in-frame rearrangements. Part of the clones is not present; checked against another copy, under half of the missing clones reflect an unresolved V gene, and the others are unexplained. The sample table contains around 250,000 clones; only one count was recorded for about three quarters of them. 15% of the sample belongs to the ten largest clones. What this sample's time point label stands for: around 2 years on ibrutinib. The sequenced sample was PBMCs, obtained after 24 months of ibrutinib treatment. These receptors were obtained from a human donor with chronic lymphocytic leukemia.

This clone was recorded a few times. The genes are TRBV28 and TRBJ2-7; 12 bases are shared with TRBD2. CDR3 size: 15 residues. With V trimmed by 8 bases and J by 6 bases, 11 bases remained unmatched. Germline CDR1 MDHEN, CDR2 SYDVKM. The CDR3 protein is CASGSRTSGKSEQYF. The CDR3 DNA sequence: TGTGCCAGCGGCTCCCGGACTAGCGGGAAGAGCGAGCAGTACTTC.

This clone was counted once. The CDR3 region is CSVVGSGDEQFF. The CDR3, as DNA: TGCAGCGTTGTTGGTAGCGGGGATGAGCAGTTCTTC. The chain uses TRBV29-1 and TRBJ2-1; 8 bases agree with TRBD2. In germline, CDR1 is SQVTM, CDR2 ANQGSEA. This CDR3 region has 12 residues. V was pared by 4 bases and J by 8 bases, with 4 bases of the junction left unmatched.

The chain has TRBV7-8 and TRBJ1-5; D not certain. Trimming cost V 1 base and J 3 bases, with 10 bases left between them. CDR1 is SGHVS, CDR2 FQNEAQ, per germline. The CDR3 is made up of 15 amino acids. This CDR3 is CASSLELGPNQPQHF. The CDR3 coding sequence is TGTGCCAGCAGCTTAGAATTAGGTCCCAATCAGCCCCAGCATTTT.

The chain employs TRBV9 and TRBJ1-2; weak D call: TRBD1 (6 bases). Germline V gene lookup returns CDR1 SGDLS and CDR2 YYNGEE. Trimming removed 8 bases at V and 4 bases at J, with 15 bases between. This CDR3 is 13 amino acids long. CDR3 region: CASFTGPSYGYTF. The CDR3 DNA is TGTGCCAGTTTTACAGGGCCCAGCTATGGCTACACCTTC.

This clone occurred a few times. The CDR3 nucleotides read TGTGCCAGCAGTACTAGCGGAAAGAACAATGAGCAGTTCTTC. This translates into CASSTSGKNNEQFF. This chain links TRBV9 with TRBJ2-1; TRBD2 agrees at 8 bases. With 5 bases clipped from V and 5 bases from J, the junction kept 6 bases outside the gene matches. The CDR3 is 14 amino acids. Germline values: CDR1 SGDLS, CDR2 YYNGEE.

This chain connects TRBV5-1 to TRBJ1-2; D gene unclear. Germline V gene data show CDR1 as SGHRS and CDR2 as YFSETQ. V dropped 1 base and J dropped 1 base, with 5 bases sitting between them. This CDR3 spans 13 amino acids. CDR3 residues: CASSLRGNYGYTF. The CDR3, as DNA: TGCGCCAGCAGCTTGCGGGGTAACTATGGCTACACCTTC. Using reference TRBV5-1 and TRBJ1-2 for the parts outside the CDR3, the full variable domain is KAGVTQTPRYLIKTRGQQVTLSCSPISGHRSVSWYQQTPGQGLQFLFEYFSETQRNKGNFPGRFSGRQFSNSRSEMNVSTLELGDSALYLCASSLRGNYGYTFGSGTRLTVV.

The chain couples TRBV9 to TRBJ2-3, with 14 bases that match TRBD2. Per germline, CDR1 SGDLS and CDR2 YYNGEE. The length of the CDR3 is 18 residues. Trimming took 1 base from V and 4 from J; bases not matched to a gene: 8. The CDR3 DNA sequence: TGTGCCAGCAGCGTAACGGGGACTAGCGGGAGTGGGCCAGATACGCAGTATTTT. Amino acids: CASSVTGTSGSGPDTQYF. Based on the CDR3 plus reference TRBV9 and TRBJ2-3, the full variable domain is DSGVTQTPKHLITATGQRVTLRCSPRSGDLSVYWYQQSLDQGLQFLIQYYNGEERAKGNILERFSAQQFPDLHSELNLSSLELGDSALYFCASSVTGTSGSGPDTQYFGPGTRLTVL.

CDR3 protein: CASTNPGLAYEQYF. CDR3 DNA sequence: TGTGCCAGCACGAATCCGGGACTAGCCTACGAGCAGTACTTC. The chain uses TRBV6-5 and TRBJ2-7; 8 nucleotides agree with TRBD2. V was pared by 7 bases and J by 2 bases, with 7 bases of the junction left unmatched. Germline assignment: CDR1 MNHEY and CDR2 SVGAGI. This CDR3 has 14 residues.

The gene calls are TRBV18 and TRBJ2-7; D tentatively reads TRBD1 or TRBD2 (5 bases each). The CDR3 is made up of 15 amino acids. Germline-derived CDR1 and CDR2 are KGHSH and LQKENI. The ends were cut back, 4 bases at V and 0 bases at J, with 13 bases in the middle. In DNA, the CDR3 is TGTGCCAGCTCACTAACGAAGGGGAGCTCCTACGAGCAGTACTTC. Its protein is CASSLTKGSSYEQYF.

This clone has a handful of counts. The rearrangement links TRBV9 to TRBJ2-3; D is perhaps TRBD1 or TRBD2 (5 bases each). The germline V gene encodes CDR1 SGDLS and CDR2 YYNGEE. The CDR3 contains 17 residues. The V gene lost 4 bases and the J gene lost 3 bases, with 21 bases spanning the gap. This CDR3 reads CASSLPLGRTGTDTQYF. CDR3 bases: TGTGCCAGCAGCCTCCCTTTGGGGCGGACGGGGACAGATACGCAGTATTTT. Complete variable domain (other parts from reference TRBV9 and TRBJ2-3): DSGVTQTPKHLITATGQRVTLRCSPRSGDLSVYWYQQSLDQGLQFLIQYYNGEERAKGNILERFSAQQFPDLHSELNLSSLELGDSALYFCASSLPLGRTGTDTQYFGPGTRLTVL.

The chain uses TRBV5-6 and TRBJ1-2, with 7 bases fitting TRBD1. The germline CDR1 and CDR2 sequences are SGHDT and YYEEEE. CDR3 length: 15 residues. The V and J ends lost 4 bases and 3 bases, in that order; junction bases with no gene match: 9. The CDR3 reads CASSRPFQGDYGYTF. CDR3 coding DNA: TGTGCCAGCAGCCGACCCTTCCAGGGGGACTATGGCTACACCTTC.

This clone was seen a handful of times. The rearrangement links TRBV23-1 to TRBJ2-3; D call uncertain. TRBV23-1 is classed as an ORF, of uncertain function. V lost 8 bases, J lost 2 bases, and 23 bases lay in between. The CDR3 sequence is 17 residues long. In DNA form, the CDR3 reads TGCGCCAGCGTAGGAAAAATAGATTTCACCAACACAGATACGCAGTATTTT. Translation gives CASVGKIDFTNTDTQYF.

V is TRBV7-2 and J is TRBJ1-1, with 11 bases fitting TRBD1. Germline values: CDR1 SGHTA, CDR2 FQGNSA. V was clipped by 5 bases and J by 4 bases; unmatched bases: 6. The CDR3 runs 15 residues. In nucleotides, the CDR3 is TGTGCCAGCAGCCAGGGGACAGGGGGGCTCACTGAAGCTTTCTTT. Amino acid sequence: CASSQGTGGLTEAFF.

The chain joins TRBV30 to TRBJ2-5; D unresolved. CDR1 GTSNPN and CDR2 SVGIG come from the germline V gene (reference sequence). V was pared by 0 bases and J by 3 bases, with 2 bases between. The CDR3 length is 11 residues. The CDR3 reads CAWSVKETQYF. The DNA of the CDR3 is TGTGCCTGGAGTGTAAAAGAGACCCAGTACTTC.

There are a few counts of this clone. The gene calls are TRBV27 and TRBJ2-1; D gene unclear. Trimming took 6 bases from V and 0 from J, leaving 3 bases between them. Per germline, CDR1 MNHEY and CDR2 SMNVEV (reference sequence). The CDR3 spans 12 residues. CDR3 sequence (DNA): TGTGCCAGCAGCCGCTCCTACAATGAGCAGTTCTTC. This gives the protein CASSRSYNEQFF.

J is TRBJ1-2 and V is TRBV7-9; D unresolved. The CDR3 covers 12 residues. Germline values: CDR1 SEHNR, CDR2 FQNEAQ (reference sequence). Trimming left V 11 bases short and J 7 bases short, with 17 bases between. The CDR3: CAGPLPFGGYTF. The CDR3 DNA reads TGTGCCGGGCCCCTGCCTTTCGGTGGCTACACCTTC.

The sample holds one count of this clone. This chain joins TRBV4-3 and TRBJ2-3, with TRBD2 as a possible D gene (5 bases). Deletions cut 4 bases from V and 3 bases from J, with 17 bases between. CDR1 is LGHNA and CDR2 is YSLEER in the germline V gene. This CDR3 contains 16 residues. The CDR3: CASSPHSGTGTDTQYF. The CDR3 DNA is TGCGCCAGCAGCCCGCACAGCGGCACGGGTACAGATACGCAGTATTTT.